These T cell receptor beta chains were read from a single sample in a study of blood T cell repertoires in COVID-19. Clones were sequenced by immunoSEQ multiplex PCR, and TCRdb holds only the in-frame ones, with some missing. The data contain hundreds of thousands of clones, around 80% of them singletons. The specimen was PBMCs or T cells enriched from blood (not recorded which). Source of these receptors: a man aged 30 to 39 with acute COVID-19. The CDR3 runs from the conserved cysteine through the conserved F or W. D genes are given only for firm matches. The size entry is marked missing in some rows and otherwise reads once, few, many or a size class.

d_gene,j_gene,v_gene,abundance,CDR3aa,CDR3nt
NA,TRBJ2-7,TRBV19,NA,CASSTPGTFGEQYF,TGTGCCAGTAGTACCCCCGGGACATTCGGCGAGCAGTACTTC
NA,TRBJ1-2,TRBV28,NA,CATSKTTHANYGYTF,TGTGCCACCTCCAAAACGACACACGCTAACTATGGCTACACCTTC
NA,TRBJ1-4,TRBV6-1,NA,CASSELVGRRTNEKLFF,TGTGCCAGCAGTGAATTGGTGGGGCGGCGGACTAATGAAAAACTGTTTTTT
NA,TRBJ1-2,TRBV24-1,NA,CATRAGIGYGYTF,TGTGCCACCAGGGCAGGGATCGGCTATGGCTACACCTTC
TRBD1,TRBJ2-3,TRBV2,NA,CASSERQGSADTQYF,TGTGCCAGCAGTGAGAGACAGGGGTCAGCCGATACGCAGTATTTT
NA,TRBJ2-7,TRBV5-1,NA,CASSLTGEIGEQYF,TGCGCCAGCAGCCTGACCGGGGAGATAGGGGAGCAGTACTTC
NA,TRBJ2-5,TRBV30,NA,CAWTGEETQYF,TGTGCCTGGACGGGGGAGGAGACCCAGTACTTC
TRBD2,TRBJ2-1,TRBV2,NA,CASASAWGAGGPGSEQFF,TGTGCCAGCGCCAGCGCGTGGGGAGCGGGGGGGCCCGGAAGTGAGCAGTTCTTC
NA,TRBJ1-4,TRBV5-3,NA,CARSLGRRGGEKLFF,TGTGCCAGAAGCTTGGGCCGAAGGGGCGGAGAAAAACTGTTTTTT
TRBD1,TRBJ1-5,TRBV28,NA,CASSPDRGQGQPQHF,TGTGCCAGCAGTCCAGACAGGGGGCAGGGTCAGCCCCAGCATTTT
TRBD2,TRBJ2-5,TRBV27,once,CASSARTSGIQETQYF,TGTGCCAGCAGCGCGCGGACTAGCGGGATCCAAGAGACCCAGTACTTC
TRBD1,TRBJ2-5,TRBV5-1,NA,CASSPAGTALQETQYF,TGCGCCAGCAGCCCTGCAGGGACAGCTTTACAAGAGACCCAGTACTTC
NA,TRBJ2-1,TRBV12-3/TRBV12-4,NA,CASGKQGNEQFF,TGTGCCAGCGGAAAACAGGGTAATGAGCAGTTCTTC
TRBD2,TRBJ2-3,TRBV27,NA,CASRTHPGGLTDTQYF,TGTGCCAGCAGGACCCATCCGGGGGGGCTCACAGATACGCAGTATTTT
NA,TRBJ1-3,TRBV12-5,NA,CASGFGQISGNTIYF,TGTGCTAGTGGTTTTGGACAGATCTCTGGAAACACCATATATTTT
TRBD1,TRBJ1-2,TRBV4-1,NA,CASSSRDRGEDGYTF,TGCGCCAGCAGCTCTCGGGACAGGGGGGAAGATGGCTACACCTTC
TRBD1,TRBJ1-6,TRBV6-5,many,CASSLRTGPSPLHF,TGTGCCAGCAGCCTTAGGACAGGGCCCTCACCCCTCCACTTT
NA,TRBJ1-5,TRBV10-2,NA,CASSVTAGSNQPQHF,TGCGCCAGCAGTGTAACAGCTGGGAGCAATCAGCCCCAGCATTTT
TRBD1,TRBJ1-3,TRBV2,NA,CASRTIQGARGNTIYF,TGTGCCAGCAGAACTATACAGGGGGCGCGGGGAAACACCATATATTTT
NA,TRBJ1-1,TRBV19,NA,CASWTVFEAFF,TGTGCCAGTTGGACAGTCTTTGAAGCTTTCTTT
TRBD1,TRBJ1-6,TRBV14,NA,CASSQETGASSPLHF,TGTGCCAGCAGCCAGGAAACAGGGGCCAGTTCACCCCTCCACTTT
NA,TRBJ1-2,TRBV5-1,NA,CASSHAGAGGYTF,TGCGCCAGCAGCCACGCGGGCGCCGGGGGCTACACCTTC
TRBD1,TRBJ2-1,TRBV5-6,NA,CASSLEVRGTYNEQFF,TGTGCCAGCAGCTTGGAAGTCAGGGGGACCTACAATGAGCAGTTCTTC
TRBD2,TRBJ2-7,TRBV2,NA,CASAGTRSYEQYF,TGTGCCAGCGCCGGGACTAGGTCCTACGAGCAGTACTTC
TRBD1,TRBJ1-1,TRBV18,NA,CASSPTGAVDEAFF,TGTGCCAGCTCACCCACAGGGGCCGTGGATGAAGCTTTCTTT
NA,TRBJ2-6,TRBV6-1,NA,CASSEQEGSTNVLTF,TGTGCCAGCAGTGAGCAGGAAGGGAGCACCAACGTCCTGACTTTC
NA,TRBJ1-6,TRBV6-4,few,CASRETGISPLHF,TGTGCCAGCAGAGAAACAGGGATTTCACCCCTCCACTTT
NA,TRBJ2-7,TRBV10-3,NA,CAISESTRPYEQYF,TGTGCCATCAGTGAGTCGACCAGGCCCTACGAGCAGTACTTC
NA,TRBJ1-2,TRBV6-5,NA,CASAQQDLYGYTF,TGTGCCAGCGCCCAACAGGATCTCTATGGCTACACCTTC
NA,TRBJ2-7,TRBV6-5,once,CASSSLRASTYEQYF,TGTGCCAGCAGTTCTCTTAGGGCTAGCACCTACGAGCAGTACTTC
NA,TRBJ2-7,TRBV9,NA,CASSGGSYEQYF,TGTGCCAGCAGCGGCGGGTCCTACGAGCAGTACTTC
TRBD1,TRBJ1-1,TRBV3-1/TRBV3-2,NA,CASGTGGLTEAFF,TGTGCCAGCGGAACAGGGGGGTTAACTGAAGCTTTCTTT
NA,TRBJ1-2,TRBV29-1,NA,CSVLGAMPTYGYTF,TGCAGCGTGCTAGGGGCGATGCCGACCTATGGCTACACCTTC
NA,TRBJ1-1,TRBV5-1,NA,CASSLDRVVRTEAFF,TGCGCCAGCAGCTTGGACAGGGTAGTGAGGACTGAAGCTTTCTTT
NA,TRBJ1-1,TRBV2,NA,CASSENRLRAFF,TGTGCCAGCAGTGAGAATCGTCTGCGGGCTTTCTTT
TRBD1,TRBJ2-5,TRBV9,few,CASSAPDRKETQYF,TGTGCCAGCAGCGCGCCGGACAGGAAAGAGACCCAGTACTTC
TRBD1,TRBJ1-1,TRBV7-6,NA,CASSPEGGPEAFF,TGTGCCAGCAGCCCCGAAGGGGGCCCTGAAGCTTTCTTT
TRBD2,TRBJ2-7,TRBV4-1,NA,CASSQVSSGVYEQYF,TGCGCCAGCAGCCAAGTGTCTAGCGGGGTCTACGAGCAGTACTTC
NA,TRBJ2-7,TRBV5-4,NA,CASSLDPGGSYEQYF,TGTGCCAGCAGCTTGGATCCAGGGGGGTCCTACGAGCAGTACTTC
TRBD2,TRBJ2-7,TRBV6-2/TRBV6-3,NA,CASSYSRLAGTYEQYF,TGTGCCAGCAGTTACTCCCGCCTAGCGGGGACCTACGAGCAGTACTTC
NA,TRBJ2-7,TRBV3-1/TRBV3-2,NA,CASSPLGQSSYEQYF,TGTGCCAGCAGCCCTCTTGGGCAGAGCTCCTACGAGCAGTACTTC
TRBD1,TRBJ1-5,TRBV19,NA,CASRQGAQPQHF,TGTGCCAGTAGACAGGGGGCGCAGCCCCAGCATTTT
NA,TRBJ1-5,TRBV4-2,NA,CASSQDTAGWNQPQHF,TGTGCCAGCAGCCAAGATACGGCAGGTTGGAATCAGCCCCAGCATTTT
NA,TRBJ1-1,TRBV6-5,few,CASKLGGLTEAFF,TGTGCCAGCAAACTGGGGGGATTGACTGAAGCTTTCTTT
TRBD1,TRBJ2-7,TRBV5-5,NA,CASSLGDRVVIEQYF,TGTGCCAGCAGCTTGGGGGACAGGGTGGTCATCGAGCAGTACTTC
TRBD1,TRBJ2-5,TRBV9,NA,CASRPFGQGGLETQYF,TGTGCCAGCCGCCCCTTCGGACAGGGGGGATTAGAGACCCAGTACTTC
NA,TRBJ1-2,TRBV28,NA,CASSASPMTFGYTF,TGTGCCAGCAGCGCTAGCCCCATGACGTTTGGCTACACCTTC
TRBD1,TRBJ2-4,TRBV27,NA,CASKSRGNIQYF,TGTGCCAGCAAGAGCAGGGGGAACATTCAGTACTTC
NA,TRBJ2-7,TRBV3-1/TRBV3-2,few,CASSPSYYEQYF,TGTGCCAGCAGCCCCTCCTACTACGAGCAGTACTTC